This TCR beta chain comes out of a study of cytotoxic CD8 clonotypes in ibrutinib-treated CLL. About this clone: Its antigen is not known.

Study conclusions and caveats: A difference in sampling times existed between sustained-remission and progressing patients.

The germline gives CDR1 SGHTA, CDR2 FQGNSA. The length of the CDR3 is 13 residues. The V gene lost 6 bases and the J gene lost 4 bases, with 12 bases spanning the gap. The assay was immunoSEQ multiplex PCR, and TCRdb's table has in-frame clones only and misses some. The table has about 130,000 clones, approximately 85% seen once. Specimen: PBMCs, collected after 24 months of ibrutinib treatment. This receptor was obtained from a human donor with chronic lymphocytic leukemia. The J gene is TRBJ1-2, the V gene TRBV7-2; D unclear. Here the CDR3 reads CASSPDGTYGYTF. For the CDR3, the DNA is TGTGCCAGCAGTCCGGACGGAACCTATGGCTACACCTTC.